This T cell receptor (beta chain) originates from a study of T cell changes during pregnancy in multiple sclerosis. This table comes from immunoSEQ multiplex PCR, and its TCRdb copy is limited to in-frame clones, with some not included. The sample holds approximately 41,000 clones, roughly 91% seen once. Germline V gene data show CDR1 as MNHEY and CDR2 as SMNVEV (reference sequence). V was cut by 8 bases and J by 6 bases, with 19 bases left in between. The CDR3 sequence is 14 residues long. The origin of this receptor is a female donor with multiple sclerosis, enrolled in a pregnancy study. The chain couples TRBV27 to TRBJ1-2; D not resolved. Sequences were derived from CD8+ T cells from peripheral blood mononuclear cells, sampled in the first trimester of pregnancy. The chain's CDR3 is CASGISGLLHGYTF. CDR3 DNA sequence: TGTGCCAGCGGGATATCGGGGTTACTTCATGGCTACACCTTC.